The clone carrying this T cell receptor beta chain was seen many times. Its antigen remains unidentified. This sample was taken from a study of T cell repertoires in cytomegalovirus infection. Across the study: In public TCR beta signatures, there were indications of both CMV infection and matching HLA type.

Study results and limitations: Dominating the ex vivo response were TCR beta clonotypes that were CMV-specific and HLA-C-restricted. Summed frequency of public TCR beta families distinguished CMV carriers with the relevant HLA.

V lost 8 bases, J lost 1 base, and 5 bases stayed unmatched. The CDR3 is made up of 14 amino acids. CDR1 is KGHSH and CDR2 is LQKENI in the germline V gene. TCRdb reprocessed the reads with MiXCR, giving one entry per CDR3 protein. The table shows about 460,000 distinct CDR3 sequences, with 10% to 12% occurring only once. This sequence originates from a human donor in good health (CMV status not recorded). Some clones in this sample may be carry-over from other donors' samples. Sequencing was carried out using PBMCs. The chain recombines TRBV18 with TRBJ1-1; 9 bases are a match to TRBD1. CDR3 in DNA: TGTGCCAGCAGCCCGGGACAGGGGAACACTGAAGCTTTCTTT. Protein: CASSPGQGNTEAFF.